Listed here are 14 T cell receptor beta chains from one sample, sequenced in a study of T cells in Graves' hyperthyroidism and ophthalmopathy. Amplification of TCR beta CDR3 regions used RNA as the template. The HTBI set primed first-round TCR CDR3 RT-PCR. TCRdb passed the multiplex PCR reads through MiXCR, listing each CDR3 protein once. Of roughly 660,000 distinct CDR3 sequences in the sample, roughly a sixth were seen once. Sequencing was performed on blood. These receptor sequences come from a man aged 50 to 60 with Graves' hyperthyroidism.

This clonotype turned up a few times. CDR3 loop: CSASIFGASGSSAAQFF. In DNA, the CDR3 is TGCAGTGCTAGTATCTTTGGGGCTAGCGGGAGTTCGGCGGCGCAGTTCTTC. The rearrangement links TRBV20-1 to TRBJ2-1; 10 nucleotides line up with TRBD2. Germline trimming cut 3 bases from V and 12 bases from J; bases unmatched to any gene: 20. From germline, CDR1 is DFQATT and CDR2 SNEGSKA (reference sequence). The CDR3 spans 17 residues.

This clonotype was counted many times. The chain carries TRBV7-2 and TRBJ1-1; TRBD1 matches at 10 bases. J lost 8 bases, V lost 5 bases, and 8 bases had no gene match. CDR1 and CDR2 (germline): SGHTA, FQGNSA. The CDR3 runs 14 residues. The CDR3 here is CASSQVDRGTEAFF. CDR3 nucleotide sequence: TGTGCCAGCAGCCAGGTGGACAGGGGGACGGAAGCTTTCTTT.

This clonotype showed up many times. This chain uses TRBV7-8 with TRBJ1-1, with D uncertain. The CDR3 spans 14 residues. Between the trimmed V and J ends, which lost 3 bases and 3 bases, there was a span of 11 bases. CDR1 and CDR2 from the germline V gene are SGHVS and FQNEAQ. The CDR3 bases are TGTGCCAGCAGCTTGTACGGCCAGCACACTGAAGCTTTCTTT. Translation gives CASSLYGQHTEAFF. The full variable domain, with the rest looked up from reference TRBV7-8 and TRBJ1-1, is GAGVSQSPRYKVAKRGQDVALRCDPISGHVSLFWYQQALGQGPEFLTYFQNEAQLDKSGLPSDRFFAERPEGSVSTLKIQRTQQEDSAVYLCASSLYGQHTEAFFGQGTRLTVV.

In its sample, this clonotype was seen many times. V usage is TRBV27 and J usage is TRBJ2-7; weak D call: TRBD2 (6 bases). This CDR3 contains 13 residues. Looked up from germline, CDR1 is MNHEY and CDR2 is SMNVEV (reference sequence). V was shortened by 6 bases and J by 3 bases, with 12 bases between the two germline ends. The CDR3 coding sequence is TGTGCCAGCAGCTTAACCGGGGGCTACGAGCAGTACTTC. Protein: CASSLTGGYEQYF.

A remark on this clonotype: A single base separates this from a much larger clone, so it may be a read error. The rearrangement uses TRBV2 and TRBJ2-7, with unresolved D. The germline V gene encodes CDR1 SNHLY and CDR2 FYNNEI. This CDR3 contains 16 residues. V dropped 2 bases and J dropped 7 bases, with 21 bases sitting between them. CDR3 sequence (DNA): TGTGCCAGCAGTGAAAAGTTGGTAGGGATCCAGGAGGAGCAGTACTTC. It is translated as CASSEKLVGIQEEQYF.

A note on this clonotype: A clone one base away is much larger, so this may be a read error. The V gene is TRBV30, the J gene TRBJ1-2; D uncertain. There are 13 residues in the CDR3. Germline V CDR1 and CDR2: GTSNPN, SVGIG (reference sequence). The CDR3 DNA is TGTGCCTGGAGTGTGGGTTCTAACTGTGGCTACACCTTC. Translated, it gives CAWSVGSNCGYTF.

This clonotype was seen a handful of times. This chain links TRBV28 with TRBJ2-3; 7 nucleotides agree with TRBD2. The CDR3 is 12 amino acids. The germline V gene encodes CDR1 MDHEN and CDR2 SYDVKM. With 4 bases clipped from V and 12 bases from J, the junction kept 7 bases outside the gene matches. CDR3 sequence reads: CASSSSPGLQYF. Written as DNA, the CDR3 is TGTGCCAGCAGTTCTTCACCGGGACTACAGTATTTT.

This clonotype was recorded a few times. This rearrangement joins TRBV28 to TRBJ1-5; TRBD1 might be the D (6 bases). The V end lost 3 bases, the J end lost 1 base, and 13 bases lay between the germline ends. The CDR3 is 16 amino acids. The germline V gene has CDR1 MDHEN and CDR2 SYDVKM. The CDR3 bases are TGTGCCAGCAGTTTTGGTTGGAGGGGGAGCAATCAGCCCCAGCATTTT. Translated: CASSFGWRGSNQPQHF.

About this clonotype itself: Mismatch with germline at one junction end may stem from a read error. V gene TRBV7-6 combines with J gene TRBJ2-1; 8 positions agree with TRBD2. Looked up from germline, CDR1 is SGHVS and CDR2 is FNYEAQ. The CDR3 spans 15 residues. CDR3 sequence: CVSSLVRGGYNEQFF. The CDR3 DNA follows: TGTGTCAGCAGCTTAGTCCGGGGGGGCTACAATGAGCAGTTCTTC.

The chain couples TRBV5-1 to TRBJ2-7, with D unclear. The germline V gene has CDR1 SGHRS and CDR2 YFSETQ. Trimming removed 6 bases at V and 0 bases at J, with 13 bases between. This CDR3 contains 14 residues. CDR3 DNA sequence: TGCGCCAGCATGCCAAGCGCGAGCTCCTACGAGCAGTACTTC. This translates into CASMPSASSYEQYF.

The V gene is TRBV18, the J gene TRBJ2-3, with TRBD2 matching 10 bases. The CDR3 totals 16 residues. Unmatched junction bases numbered 8, after V lost 3 bases and J lost 5 bases. Germline CDR1 KGHSH, CDR2 LQKENI. The CDR3 protein is CASSPGWLAGEDTQYF. The CDR3 DNA is TGTGCCAGCTCACCCGGGTGGCTAGCGGGAGAAGATACGCAGTATTTT.

This clonotype was seen at least ten times. The chain has TRBV12-3 or TRBV12-4 and TRBJ2-7; D unclear. The CDR3 contains 12 residues. The germline V and J ends were trimmed by 3 bases and 3 bases, with 6 bases remaining between them. The CDR3 nucleotides are TGTGCCAGCAGTTTTTCCGTCTACGAGCAGTACTTC. Its protein is CASSFSVYEQYF.

This clonotype was detected many times. This chain joins TRBV20-1 and TRBJ2-1; possible D gene TRBD2, 5 bases. V was pared by 4 bases and J by 4 bases, with 14 bases between. From germline, CDR1 is DFQATT and CDR2 SNEGSKA (reference sequence). The CDR3 extends over 14 amino acids. The CDR3 sequence is CSATLRARYNEQFF. For the CDR3, the DNA is TGCAGTGCTACCCTGCGGGCGAGGTACAATGAGCAGTTCTTC.

In its sample, this clonotype was seen a few times. The genes are TRBV3-1 and TRBJ1-3; 9 nucleotides align to TRBD1. The V gene's germline CDR1 is LGHDT and CDR2 YNNKEL (reference sequence). The junction had 8 bases not matched to a gene; V was cut back by 4 bases and J by 4 bases. The CDR3 loop spans 16 amino acids. This chain's CDR3 is CASSRLTGGGGNTIYF. The CDR3 DNA reads as TGTGCCAGCAGCCGACTAACAGGGGGCGGAGGAAACACCATATATTTT.